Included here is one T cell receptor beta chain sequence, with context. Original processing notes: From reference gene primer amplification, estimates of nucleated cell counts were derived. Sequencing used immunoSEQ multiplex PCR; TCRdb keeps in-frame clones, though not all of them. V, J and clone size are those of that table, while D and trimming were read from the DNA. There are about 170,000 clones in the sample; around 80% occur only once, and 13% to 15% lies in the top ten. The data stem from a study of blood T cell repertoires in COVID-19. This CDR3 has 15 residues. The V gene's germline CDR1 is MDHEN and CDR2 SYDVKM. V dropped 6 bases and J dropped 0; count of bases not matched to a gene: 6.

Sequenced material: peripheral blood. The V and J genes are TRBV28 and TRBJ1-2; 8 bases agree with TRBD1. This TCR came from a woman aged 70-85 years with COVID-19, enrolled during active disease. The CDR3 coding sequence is TGTGCCAGCAGCAAGACAGGGGCCTCTAACTATGGCTACACCTTC. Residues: CASSKTGASNYGYTF.